This T cell receptor (beta chain) derives from a study of blood T cells in healthy people across ages (dated by TCRdb to 2013 to 2016). Turning to the overall study: In model experiments, template switching captured roughly one uniquely barcoded TCR beta cDNA molecule for every two T cells. Four age groups were formed from the donors: young (average approximately 15 years), middle-aged (more than 35), aged (roughly 59) and long-lived (approximately 80). Age-related changes in TCR beta repertoire diversity were measured in the study by deep sequencing normalized with unique cDNA molecular identifiers. For two donors (one aged 18 to 30 and one aged 80 or older), the study analyzed two additional independent replicas of 1 million unique cDNA reads from the same blood draw. To avoid experimental bias, donors of different ages were spread randomly across the sequencing lanes.

The library was obtained by 5' RACE. These reads were obtained on an Illumina HiSeq 2500. A second PCR of about 7 to 12 cycles was run with a J-beta primer mix and a sample-barcoded 5' primer. A unique molecular identifier was introduced onto each TCR beta cDNA molecule by a template-switch 5' adaptor carrying 12 random nucleotides. At least 3 million CDR3-containing paired-end reads were obtained from each sample. The Mint cDNA synthesis kit, primed by a TRBC-specific oligonucleotide, was used to synthesize first-strand cDNA from all RNA. After uracil-DNA glycosylase treatment, a first 18-cycle PCR used universal primers M1SS and BC2_uni_R on all cDNA. The paper's data handling went like this. Each sample was normalized by randomly selecting 1 million high-quality reads, each carrying a distinct molecular identifier. Instead of being binned into consensus sequences, reads that shared molecular identifiers were thrown out. MiTCR, run with a Q25 quality threshold and the strictest error-elimination algorithm, handled CDR3 identification, clonotype clustering and error correction. A nonparametric unseen species model with Euler transformation was used to estimate a lower bound on total TCR beta diversity. TCRdb passed the public sequencing reads through fastp at Q25 and MiXCR, retaining productive beta sequences. Rows matching on CDR3 protein sequence are summarized as one entry with the most common DNA and genes. These V and J calls are TCRdb output, not the study's own analysis. The sample includes more than 1,400,000 distinct CDR3 sequences, with about 40% observed a single time. 7.9% of the sample belongs to the ten largest clones.

Systemically healthy Caucasian individuals from Russia, 39 in total and aged about 6 to 95 years, were included as donors. Each donor gave ten milliliters of peripheral blood, drawn into EDTA-treated Vacutainer tubes. Ficoll-Paque density-gradient centrifugation was used to isolate PBMCs, with at least 7 million per sample. Total RNA, at least 6 micrograms per sample, was extracted from PBMCs with Trizol reagent. For every donor, flow cytometry on a PBMC aliquot measured the percentage of naive CD45RAhigh/CD27high T cells. A distance of 12 bases separates the germline ends of V and J, which lose 2 bases and 7 bases respectively. From cysteine to phenylalanine, the CDR3 is 13 amino acids long. Only CDR3 DNA is held: 39 bases, read in frame from base 1. CDR1 and CDR2, looked up from the germline V gene (reference sequence), are GTSNPN and SVGIG. The study at large found these results: Since profiling was done on bulk unsorted PBMCs, naive and antigen-experienced compartments could not be conclusively compared. A strong correlation was found between observed TCR beta diversity and the percentage of naive T cells measured by flow cytometry. Because the CMV infection status of the donors was unknown, age-related changes in expanded clonotypes may potentially have been confounded. Estimates of total diversity from one million sequenced T cells were regarded as lower bounds and underestimates. Observed TCR beta diversity per million T cells fell roughly linearly with age, and a significant reduction was already apparent by age around 40. Compared with the aged group, the long-lived group had more naive CD4+ T cells, fewer expanded clones and increased TCR diversity, a pattern suggesting age selection.

Points on this clonotype: There is no known antigen for this receptor. No base quality information exists; no much larger clone differs at one position.

Recombination connected TRBV30 to TRBJ1-5, with no reliable assignment of the D segment. The TCR originated in a woman between 18 and 29 years old in good health. Sequences were obtained from blood. The DNA is TGTGCCTGGAGTCCGGACCTAGGCCAGCCCCAGCATTTT. This is translated as CAWSPDLGQPQHF.